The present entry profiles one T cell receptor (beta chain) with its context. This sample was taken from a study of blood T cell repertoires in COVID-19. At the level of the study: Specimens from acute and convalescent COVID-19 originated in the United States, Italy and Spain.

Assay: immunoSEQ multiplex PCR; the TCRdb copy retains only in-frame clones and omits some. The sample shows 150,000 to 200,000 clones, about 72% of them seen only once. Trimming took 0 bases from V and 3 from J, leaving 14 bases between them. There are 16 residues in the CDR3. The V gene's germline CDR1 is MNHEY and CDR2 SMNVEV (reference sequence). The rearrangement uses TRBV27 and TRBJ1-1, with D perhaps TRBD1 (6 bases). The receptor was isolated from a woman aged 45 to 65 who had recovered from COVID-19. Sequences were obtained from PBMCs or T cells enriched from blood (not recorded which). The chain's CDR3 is CASSLSGQGWDTEAFF. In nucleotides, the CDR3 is TGTGCCAGCAGTTTATCGGGGCAGGGGTGGGACACTGAAGCTTTCTTT.